These T cell receptor beta chains were read from a single sample in a study of identical twins. TCRdb re-derived calls from the 5' RACE reads in MiXCR, one entry per CDR3 protein. The table shows hundreds of thousands of distinct CDR3 sequences, with about 20% occurring only once. Another study also made use of these data, one on T cells expressing NK-cell markers.

The sample consisted of PBMCs. The receptors were sampled from a young woman in good health. Each CDR3 is given with its conserved first and last residue. Each record gives: J gene, D gene, V gene, clone size, CDR3 protein, CDR3 DNA. D genes are given only for firm matches. Not every row has a clone size; where given, it reads once, few, many or a size class.

j_call: TRBJ1-4; d_call: TRBD1; v_call: TRBV29-1; clone_size: few; cdr3_aa: CSAGQGKNEKLFF; cdr3_nt: TGCAGCGCGGGACAGGGGAAAAATGAAAAACTGTTTTTT
j_call: TRBJ2-7; d_call: .; v_call: TRBV11-2; clone_size: .; cdr3_aa: CASSTRREQYF; cdr3_nt: TGTGCCAGCAGCACCCGGCGGGAGCAGTACTTC
j_call: TRBJ1-1; d_call: .; v_call: TRBV5-1; clone_size: .; cdr3_aa: CASSLENGQINTEAFF; cdr3_nt: TGCGCCAGCAGCTTGGAAAACGGACAGATAAACACTGAAGCTTTCTTT
j_call: TRBJ1-2; d_call: .; v_call: TRBV29-1; clone_size: few; cdr3_aa: CSVETGFSGRGGYTF; cdr3_nt: TGCAGCGTTGAAACGGGATTTTCAGGGAGGGGCGGCTACACCTTC
j_call: TRBJ2-1; d_call: TRBD2; v_call: TRBV28; clone_size: .; cdr3_aa: CASSGLAGVDYNEQFF; cdr3_nt: TGTGCCAGCTCGGGACTAGCGGGAGTGGACTACAATGAGCAGTTCTTC
j_call: TRBJ2-7; d_call: TRBD2; v_call: TRBV20-1; clone_size: .; cdr3_aa: CSASDGLAPTYEQYF; cdr3_nt: TGCAGTGCTAGCGATGGACTAGCGCCGACCTACGAGCAGTACTTC
j_call: TRBJ2-1; d_call: .; v_call: TRBV24-1; clone_size: few; cdr3_aa: CATSDGRDHLYNEQFF; cdr3_nt: TGTGCCACCAGTGATGGCCGGGACCACCTTTACAATGAGCAGTTCTTC
j_call: TRBJ1-2; d_call: TRBD1; v_call: TRBV4-3; clone_size: few; cdr3_aa: CASSRHPGQEYGYTF; cdr3_nt: TGCGCCAGCAGCCGGCACCCGGGACAGGAGTATGGCTACACCTTC
j_call: TRBJ2-5; d_call: .; v_call: TRBV7-9; clone_size: .; cdr3_aa: CASSSGWVETQYF; cdr3_nt: TGTGCCAGCAGCTCGGGATGGGTGGAGACCCAGTACTTC
j_call: TRBJ2-1; d_call: TRBD2; v_call: TRBV20-1; clone_size: .; cdr3_aa: CSADRGTSGFNEQFF; cdr3_nt: TGCAGTGCGGATCGGGGGACTAGCGGATTCAATGAGCAGTTCTTC
j_call: TRBJ2-3; d_call: .; v_call: TRBV5-1; clone_size: .; cdr3_aa: CASSLGGVMDTQYF; cdr3_nt: TGCGCCAGCAGCTTAGGTGGTGTCATGGATACGCAGTATTTT
j_call: TRBJ2-1; d_call: .; v_call: TRBV12-3/TRBV12-4; clone_size: .; cdr3_aa: CASTQGHEQFF; cdr3_nt: TGTGCCAGCACCCAGGGACATGAGCAGTTCTTC
j_call: TRBJ2-5; d_call: .; v_call: TRBV5-1; clone_size: .; cdr3_aa: CASSSGSNQETQYF; cdr3_nt: TGCGCCAGCAGCTCCGGGAGCAACCAAGAGACCCAGTACTTC
j_call: TRBJ2-1; d_call: TRBD2; v_call: TRBV27; clone_size: many; cdr3_aa: CASRPRFGGIGYNEQFF; cdr3_nt: TGTGCCAGCAGACCCCGTTTCGGGGGGATCGGTTACAATGAGCAGTTCTTC
j_call: TRBJ2-2; d_call: TRBD1; v_call: TRBV9; clone_size: .; cdr3_aa: CASSVDRGNTGELFF; cdr3_nt: TGTGCCAGCAGCGTAGACAGGGGGAACACCGGGGAGCTGTTTTTT
j_call: TRBJ1-1; d_call: .; v_call: TRBV5-1; clone_size: many; cdr3_aa: CASSLDQNTEAFF; cdr3_nt: TGCGCCAGCAGCTTGGACCAGAACACTGAAGCTTTCTTT
j_call: TRBJ2-7; d_call: .; v_call: TRBV27; clone_size: .; cdr3_aa: CASGGRKPYEQYF; cdr3_nt: TGTGCCAGCGGGGGGAGGAAGCCTTACGAGCAGTACTTC
j_call: TRBJ2-5; d_call: TRBD2; v_call: TRBV19; clone_size: many; cdr3_aa: CASSLSGRAEETQYF; cdr3_nt: TGTGCCAGTAGTCTTAGCGGGAGGGCCGAAGAGACCCAGTACTTC
j_call: TRBJ2-5; d_call: .; v_call: TRBV5-1; clone_size: .; cdr3_aa: CASSNSGPYQETQYF; cdr3_nt: TGCGCCAGCAGTAATAGCGGCCCGTACCAAGAGACCCAGTACTTC
j_call: TRBJ2-1; d_call: .; v_call: TRBV6-6; clone_size: .; cdr3_aa: CASTGDGINEQFF; cdr3_nt: TGTGCCAGCACCGGAGACGGGATCAATGAGCAGTTCTTC
j_call: TRBJ2-2; d_call: TRBD1; v_call: TRBV12-3/TRBV12-4; clone_size: few; cdr3_aa: CASSFVFRGRTGELFF; cdr3_nt: TGTGCCAGCAGTTTTGTTTTCAGGGGGCGAACCGGGGAGCTGTTTTTT
j_call: TRBJ1-4; d_call: .; v_call: TRBV20-1; clone_size: .; cdr3_aa: CSARARGRATNEKLFF; cdr3_nt: TGCAGTGCTAGAGCGCGGGGCCGTGCAACTAATGAAAAACTGTTTTTT
j_call: TRBJ2-7; d_call: TRBD2; v_call: TRBV20-1; clone_size: few; cdr3_aa: CSASGLAGGLEQYF; cdr3_nt: TGCAGTGCTAGTGGACTAGCGGGAGGACTTGAGCAGTACTTC
j_call: TRBJ2-7; d_call: .; v_call: TRBV20-1; clone_size: .; cdr3_aa: CSGLGESSYEQYF; cdr3_nt: TGCAGTGGCCTAGGAGAGAGCTCCTACGAGCAGTACTTC
j_call: TRBJ2-3; d_call: .; v_call: TRBV20-1; clone_size: few; cdr3_aa: CSARDFKTLSTDTQYF; cdr3_nt: TGCAGTGCTAGAGATTTCAAGACTCTAAGCACAGATACGCAGTATTTT
j_call: TRBJ2-3; d_call: .; v_call: TRBV29-1; clone_size: many; cdr3_aa: CSVEQGLTDTQYF; cdr3_nt: TGCAGCGTTGAACAGGGCCTCACAGATACGCAGTATTTT
j_call: TRBJ2-1; d_call: .; v_call: TRBV6-2/TRBV6-3; clone_size: once; cdr3_aa: CASSSGRLVPYNEQFF; cdr3_nt: TGTGCCAGCAGTTCGGGAAGACTAGTTCCCTACAATGAGCAGTTCTTC
j_call: TRBJ2-4; d_call: .; v_call: TRBV5-6; clone_size: few; cdr3_aa: CASSPGGGRSKNIQYF; cdr3_nt: TGTGCCAGCAGCCCAGGGGGGGGCCGGAGCAAAAACATTCAGTACTTC
j_call: TRBJ2-3; d_call: TRBD1; v_call: TRBV12-3/TRBV12-4; clone_size: many; cdr3_aa: CASSSGQASGYF; cdr3_nt: TGTGCCAGCAGTTCGGGACAGGCAAGTGGGTATTTT
j_call: TRBJ1-2; d_call: .; v_call: TRBV20-1; clone_size: few; cdr3_aa: CSANGYTF; cdr3_nt: TGCAGTGCTAATGGCTACACCTTC
j_call: TRBJ1-2; d_call: .; v_call: TRBV5-1; clone_size: few; cdr3_aa: CASSSAQSVGYTF; cdr3_nt: TGCGCCAGCAGCTCGGCCCAGAGCGTTGGCTACACCTTC
j_call: TRBJ1-2; d_call: .; v_call: TRBV20-1; clone_size: few; cdr3_aa: CSASPIQGWGGYTF; cdr3_nt: TGCAGTGCTAGTCCCATACAGGGCTGGGGTGGCTACACCTTC
j_call: TRBJ2-5; d_call: TRBD2; v_call: TRBV12-3/TRBV12-4; clone_size: many; cdr3_aa: CASSLAGGKETQYF; cdr3_nt: TGTGCCAGCAGTTTAGCGGGAGGGAAAGAGACCCAGTACTTC